This entry lists 4 T cell receptor beta chains sequenced from one sample in a study of human T cells and chemical hapten exposure. TCRdb redid the calling of the RACE reads with MiXCR, one entry per CDR3 protein. The sample comprises some 84,000 distinct CDR3 sequences, 11% of which are singletons, and approximately 3.7% rests with the top ten. Time point meaning: patch test 3, about 24 weeks after DPC sensitization. Treatment noted: therapeutic diphenylcyclopropenone sensitization with weekly scalp DPC. Sequencing used whole blood, obtained in connection with sensitization to the hapten diphenylcyclopropenone (DPC). These receptors all come from a woman in her fifties or sixties with alopecia areata. Some clones in this sample may be carry-over from other donors' samples.

In this sample, this clonotype turned up a few times. The chain recombines TRBV27 with TRBJ2-1; 11 positions match TRBD2. V dropped 4 bases and J dropped 4; count of bases not matched to a gene: 3. Germline CDR1 reads MNHEY; CDR2 reads SMNVEV (reference sequence). The CDR3 extends over 15 amino acids. CDR3 region: CASSSPSGRYNEQFF. In DNA form, the CDR3 reads TGTGCCAGCAGTTCCCCTAGCGGGAGGTACAATGAGCAGTTCTTC.

This clonotype was observed at least ten times. The chain combines TRBV7-8 with TRBJ2-2; a weak D match, TRBD1 (6 bases). Germline lookup yields CDR1 SGHVS and CDR2 FQNEAQ. Trimming shortened V by 3 bases and J by 5 bases, and 7 bases separated the two germline ends. The CDR3 contains 13 residues. CDR3 region: CASSLRGTGELFF. CDR3 sequence (DNA): TGTGCCAGCAGCTTGAGGGGGACCGGGGAGCTGTTTTTT.

The chain employs TRBV5-1 and TRBJ1-1; a possible D gene is TRBD1 (5 bases). Germline V gene lookup returns CDR1 SGHRS and CDR2 YFSETQ. The V and J ends lost 3 bases and 7 bases respectively, with 19 bases between them. The CDR3 loop spans 15 amino acids. CDR3 DNA: TGCGCCAGCAGCTCACAAACCGGGACCCGGGGTGAAGCTTTCTTT. This gives the protein CASSSQTGTRGEAFF. The whole variable domain, filled in from reference TRBV5-1 and TRBJ1-1, reads KAGVTQTPRYLIKTRGQQVTLSCSPISGHRSVSWYQQTPGQGLQFLFEYFSETQRNKGNFPGRFSGRQFSNSRSEMNVSTLELGDSALYLCASSSQTGTRGEAFFGQGTRLTVV.

This clonotype was counted many times. The chain has TRBV18 and TRBJ1-5; D is ambiguous. V lost 3 bases to trimming and J lost 4 bases, with 13 bases between them. The germline CDR1 and CDR2 sequences are KGHSH and LQKENI. This CDR3 spans 15 amino acids. The CDR3: CASSPLGPGNQPQHF. Here the CDR3 DNA reads TGTGCCAGCTCACCTTTGGGCCCGGGTAATCAGCCCCAGCATTTT.